A selection of T cell receptor beta chains follows, all from one sample in a study of Graves' ophthalmopathy and Graves' hyperthyroidism. Each CDR3 protein is one row after TCRdb ran MiXCR on the multiplex PCR reads. Of around 1,200,000 distinct CDR3 sequences in the sample, less than 45% were seen once. Material: peripheral blood or thyroid tissue (not recorded which). All receptors come from an adult man with Graves' hyperthyroidism. Each CDR3 is given with its conserved first and last residue. D genes are given only for firm matches. Some rows have no size entry. The others give once, few or many, or a class for an expanded clone.

j_call: TRBJ1-1
d_call: .
clone_size: many
v_call: TRBV10-3
cdr3_nt: TGTGCCATCAGTGAAGGTCCGGGGGTCGGCACTGAAGCTTTCTTT
cdr3_aa: CAISEGPGVGTEAFF

j_call: TRBJ2-2
d_call: .
clone_size: .
v_call: TRBV9
cdr3_nt: TGTGCCAGCAGCGTTTCGGCGGCCGTGTACACCGGGGAGCTGTTTTTT
cdr3_aa: CASSVSAAVYTGELFF

j_call: TRBJ1-5
d_call: .
clone_size: many
v_call: TRBV19
cdr3_nt: TGTGCCAGTAGACCTAGGACAGATTATAGCAATCAGCCCCAGCATTTT
cdr3_aa: CASRPRTDYSNQPQHF

j_call: TRBJ2-7
d_call: .
clone_size: few
v_call: TRBV7-8
cdr3_nt: TGTGCCAGCAGTTTAATTTTGGGTGAGCAGTACTTC
cdr3_aa: CASSLILGEQYF

j_call: TRBJ2-7
d_call: .
clone_size: few
v_call: TRBV28
cdr3_nt: TGTGCCAGCAGTCGAGCCGGGACTGAGTCCTACGAGCAGTACTTC
cdr3_aa: CASSRAGTESYEQYF

j_call: TRBJ1-1
d_call: .
clone_size: once
v_call: TRBV7-2
cdr3_nt: TGTGCCAGCAGCCCCCAGCGGGGAATGAACACTGAAGCTTTCTTT
cdr3_aa: CASSPQRGMNTEAFF

j_call: TRBJ2-7
d_call: TRBD2
clone_size: .
v_call: TRBV12-3/TRBV12-4
cdr3_nt: TGTGCCAGCAGCCCTAGCGGAATCACAGATACGCAGTACTTC
cdr3_aa: CASSPSGITDTQYF

j_call: TRBJ1-5
d_call: .
clone_size: many
v_call: TRBV7-4
cdr3_nt: TGTGCCAGCAGCCCTGGACACTATAGCAATCAGCCCCAGCATTTT
cdr3_aa: CASSPGHYSNQPQHF

j_call: TRBJ1-5
d_call: .
clone_size: .
v_call: TRBV19
cdr3_nt: TGTGCCAGTAGTATAGTTAGCAGGGACTTAACTGTCCAGCATTTT
cdr3_aa: CASSIVSRDLTVQHF

j_call: TRBJ1-6
d_call: TRBD1
clone_size: .
v_call: TRBV11-2
cdr3_nt: TGTGCCAGACAGGGGGCAGGATATAATTCACCCCTCCACTTT
cdr3_aa: CARQGAGYNSPLHF

j_call: TRBJ1-1
d_call: .
clone_size: many
v_call: TRBV7-9
cdr3_nt: TGTGCCACGGGCCAGGGGTGGGACACTGAAGCTTTCTTT
cdr3_aa: CATGQGWDTEAFF

j_call: TRBJ1-1
d_call: TRBD1
clone_size: many
v_call: TRBV6-5
cdr3_nt: TGTGCCAGCAGTTACGGGACAGTCGGCATGAACACTGAAGCTTTCTTT
cdr3_aa: CASSYGTVGMNTEAFF

j_call: TRBJ1-4
d_call: .
clone_size: many
v_call: TRBV5-1
cdr3_nt: TGCGCCAGCAGCACCGGTAGGGGAATCGGTGAAAAACTGTTTTTT
cdr3_aa: CASSTGRGIGEKLFF

j_call: TRBJ2-7
d_call: TRBD2
clone_size: many
v_call: TRBV10-2
cdr3_nt: TGCGCCAGCTCCCGGCCTAGCGGGGGGGCCTACGAGCAGTACTTC
cdr3_aa: CASSRPSGGAYEQYF

j_call: TRBJ2-7
d_call: .
clone_size: .
v_call: TRBV25-1
cdr3_nt: TGTGCCAGCGTGAGTTGGGACACTCGCTCCTACGAGCAGTACTTC
cdr3_aa: CASVSWDTRSYEQYF

j_call: TRBJ2-7
d_call: TRBD1
clone_size: many
v_call: TRBV2
cdr3_nt: TGTGCCAGCAGTGAAGACAGGGGTCTTATCGACGAGCAGTACTTC
cdr3_aa: CASSEDRGLIDEQYF

j_call: TRBJ2-2
d_call: .
clone_size: many
v_call: TRBV29-1
cdr3_nt: TGCAGCGTCTCGAACACCGGGGAGCTGTTTTTT
cdr3_aa: CSVSNTGELFF

j_call: TRBJ1-5
d_call: .
clone_size: .
v_call: TRBV2
cdr3_nt: TGTGCCAGCAGTGAAGACAGTCATAGCAATCAGCCCCAGCATTTT
cdr3_aa: CASSEDSHSNQPQHF

j_call: TRBJ1-4
d_call: TRBD1
clone_size: .
v_call: TRBV4-3
cdr3_nt: TGCGCCAGCAGCCAGGACAAAGCCGGGACAGGGCGTCTGTCAACTAATGAAAAACTGTTTTTT
cdr3_aa: CASSQDKAGTGRLSTNEKLFF

j_call: TRBJ2-7
d_call: .
clone_size: many
v_call: TRBV7-9
cdr3_nt: TGTGCCAGCAGCTTAGTGGGCTCCACCTACGAGCAGTACTTC
cdr3_aa: CASSLVGSTYEQYF

j_call: TRBJ1-1
d_call: .
clone_size: .
v_call: TRBV15
cdr3_nt: TGTGCCACCAGCCTGAGGTACTTGAACACTGAAGCTTTCTTT
cdr3_aa: CATSLRYLNTEAFF

j_call: TRBJ2-7
d_call: .
clone_size: .
v_call: TRBV25-1
cdr3_nt: TGTGCCAGCAGTTCGACCGGGACGGAGACCCTCTACGAGCAGTACTTC
cdr3_aa: CASSSTGTETLYEQYF

j_call: TRBJ1-5
d_call: .
clone_size: many
v_call: TRBV19
cdr3_nt: TGTGCCAGTAGTATGGAAGGAGGAACTAGCAATCAGCCCCAGCATTTT
cdr3_aa: CASSMEGGTSNQPQHF

j_call: TRBJ2-5
d_call: .
clone_size: many
v_call: TRBV4-1
cdr3_nt: TGCGCCAGCAGCGTACTAGTGGCCGAGACCCAGTACTTC
cdr3_aa: CASSVLVAETQYF

j_call: TRBJ1-2
d_call: TRBD1
clone_size: many
v_call: TRBV19
cdr3_nt: TGTGCCAGTAGAACTACAGGGGGCGACTATGGCTACACCTTC
cdr3_aa: CASRTTGGDYGYTF

j_call: TRBJ1-5
d_call: TRBD1
clone_size: .
v_call: TRBV10-1
cdr3_nt: TGCGCCAGCAGCCAACCTGGACAGGGGGATCAGCCCCAGCATTTT
cdr3_aa: CASSQPGQGDQPQHF

j_call: TRBJ2-3
d_call: TRBD1
clone_size: .
v_call: TRBV7-2
cdr3_nt: TGTGCCAGCAGCTCGACAGGGTTCACAGATACGCAGTATTTT
cdr3_aa: CASSSTGFTDTQYF

j_call: TRBJ1-1
d_call: TRBD1
clone_size: many
v_call: TRBV11-2
cdr3_nt: TGTGCCAGCAGCCCCCCGGACAGGCTGAACACTGAAGCTTTCTTT
cdr3_aa: CASSPPDRLNTEAFF

j_call: TRBJ1-2
d_call: TRBD1
clone_size: .
v_call: TRBV6-5
cdr3_nt: TGTGCCAGCAGTACAGGGGCTCGCGGCTACACCTTC
cdr3_aa: CASSTGARGYTF

j_call: TRBJ1-5
d_call: .
clone_size: many
v_call: TRBV7-8
cdr3_nt: TGTGCCAGCAGCTTAGATCCAGGTTCTCGCAATCAGCCCCAGCATTTT
cdr3_aa: CASSLDPGSRNQPQHF

j_call: TRBJ1-4
d_call: TRBD1
clone_size: .
v_call: TRBV4-2
cdr3_nt: TGTGCCAGCAGCCAAGATCATATAGGGACAGGGGATGAAAAACTGTTTTTT
cdr3_aa: CASSQDHIGTGDEKLFF

j_call: TRBJ1-1
d_call: .
clone_size: many
v_call: TRBV11-2
cdr3_nt: TGTGCCAGCAGCTTAGCCCTAGACGCTTTCTTT
cdr3_aa: CASSLALDAFF

j_call: TRBJ1-1
d_call: TRBD1
clone_size: once
v_call: TRBV5-1
cdr3_nt: TGCGCCAGCAGCTTGGATGGGACAGCCCTTAACACTGAAGCTTTCTTT
cdr3_aa: CASSLDGTALNTEAFF

j_call: TRBJ1-6
d_call: .
clone_size: many
v_call: TRBV19
cdr3_nt: TGTGCCAGTAGCCTCCTCGGAGAAGGGAATTCACCCCTCCACTTT
cdr3_aa: CASSLLGEGNSPLHF

j_call: TRBJ1-1
d_call: TRBD1
clone_size: .
v_call: TRBV30
cdr3_nt: TGTGCCTGGACACAGGGGGCCTACACTGAAGCTTTCTTT
cdr3_aa: CAWTQGAYTEAFF

j_call: TRBJ2-6
d_call: .
clone_size: many
v_call: TRBV12-3/TRBV12-4
cdr3_nt: TGTGCCAGCAGTTTACCCAGCTCTGGGGCCAACGTCCTGACTTTC
cdr3_aa: CASSLPSSGANVLTF

j_call: TRBJ1-2
d_call: TRBD1
clone_size: .
v_call: TRBV19
cdr3_nt: TGTGCCAGTAGTATCTCAAGGACAGGGATCTGGTATGGCTACACCTTC
cdr3_aa: CASSISRTGIWYGYTF

j_call: TRBJ2-2
d_call: .
clone_size: many
v_call: TRBV20-1
cdr3_nt: TGCAGTGTCACTCGGGCAGGGAGCACCGGGGAGCTGTTTTTT
cdr3_aa: CSVTRAGSTGELFF

j_call: TRBJ1-1
d_call: TRBD1
clone_size: .
v_call: TRBV29-1
cdr3_nt: TGCAGCGTTGTTTCCAGGGGGGTGAACACTGAAGCTTTCTTT
cdr3_aa: CSVVSRGVNTEAFF

j_call: TRBJ2-3
d_call: .
clone_size: .
v_call: TRBV15
cdr3_nt: TGTGCCACCAGTCGCCCTTCAAGGGATACGCAGTATTTT
cdr3_aa: CATSRPSRDTQYF

j_call: TRBJ2-7
d_call: .
clone_size: many
v_call: TRBV7-9
cdr3_nt: TGTGCCAGCAGCTTAGACGTCCTGGCCGGCAAGCAGTACTTC
cdr3_aa: CASSLDVLAGKQYF